This T cell receptor (beta chain) was recorded in a study of cytomegalovirus exposure and HLA in healthy donors. It was with 60 Vbeta and 13 Jbeta primers that the PCR ran. Sequencing was performed with immunoSEQ multiplex PCR; in TCRdb, only in-frame clones are kept and a portion is missing. The sample totals approximately 110,000 clones. Trimming took 5 bases from V and 0 from J; bases not matched to a gene: 7. This CDR3 spans 16 amino acids. Germline assignment: CDR1 MDHEN and CDR2 SYDVKM. The sequencing input was PBMCs. This receptor was taken from a man younger than 40 in good health and CMV-seronegative. This rearrangement joins TRBV28 to TRBJ1-1, with TRBD1 matching 9 bases. CDR3 loop: CASSDGTGRMNTEAFF. The CDR3 DNA reads TGTGCCAGCAGTGATGGGACAGGGAGAATGAACACTGAAGCTTTCTTT.